This record looks at one T cell receptor (beta chain) sequence and its context. The sample is drawn from a study of blood T cell repertoires in COVID-19. In the study overall: The United States, Italy and Spain provided the acute and convalescent COVID-19 samples. In each case, the material was cDNA or gDNA derived from T cells, B-cell-depleted T cells, or PBMCs.

Source study methods: Estimation of nucleated cell counts relied on the amplification of reference gene primers. Profiling relied on immunoSEQ multiplex PCR, and the TCRdb table lists in-frame clones only, not all of them. V, J and clone size are taken as reported in that table, and D and trimming were inferred from the DNA itself. In the table there are over 65,000 clones, more than 75% of which are singletons. CDR3 size: 14 residues. Germline V lookup: CDR1 SGHKS, CDR2 YYEKEE (reference sequence). Trimming took 0 bases from V and 6 from J; bases not matched to a gene: 4. The sequence derives from a human donor in a cohort sampled during active COVID-19. The V and J genes are TRBV5-5 and TRBJ1-1; 8 nucleotides align to TRBD1. The sample taken for sequencing was peripheral blood. The CDR3 loop is CASSLGYRGAEAFF. The CDR3 coding sequence is TGTGCCAGCAGCTTGGGATACAGGGGGGCTGAAGCTTTCTTT.